A selection of T cell receptor beta chains follows, all from one sample in a study of OX40 agonist ivuxolimab in advanced cancers. The assay was immunoSEQ multiplex PCR, and TCRdb's table has in-frame clones only and misses some. The sample records about 100,000 clones, around nine tenths being singletons. Here the sequenced sample was CD4+ or CD8+ T cells sorted from blood, taken in a trial of the OX40 agonist ivuxolimab. The receptors stem from an adult with an advanced solid tumor such as melanoma, head and neck, liver or kidney cancer. Each CDR3 is given with its conserved first and last residue. D genes are given only for firm matches. Size values are once, few and many counts, or a class for expanded clones, and some rows have none.

.	TRBV7-3	TRBD2	TRBJ2-1	TGTGCCAGCAGCTCTCCCCTGACTAGCGGCGCCTACAATGAGCAGTTCTTC	CASSSPLTSGAYNEQFF
.	TRBV19	TRBD1	TRBJ2-5	TGTGCCAGTAGTATCGGACAGGGTCAGGAGACCCAGTACTTC	CASSIGQGQETQYF
.	TRBV18	TRBD1	TRBJ2-5	TGTGCCAGCTCACTCCGACAGGGCGGGGAGACCCAGTACTTC	CASSLRQGGETQYF
.	TRBV20-1	.	TRBJ1-6	TGCAGTGCTAGAGATCAAGCACCCCTCCACTTT	CSARDQAPLHF
once	TRBV10-1	.	TRBJ1-3	TGCGCCAGCAGTTTTGGGCCTGGAAACACCATATATTTT	CASSFGPGNTIYF
.	TRBV5-8	TRBD1	TRBJ1-4	TGTGCCAGCAGCCAAGAGGGGGGACAGATTAATGAAAAACTGTTTTTT	CASSQEGGQINEKLFF
once	TRBV10-3	.	TRBJ1-1	TGTGCCATCAGTTTAGCGAACACTGAAGCTTTCTTT	CAISLANTEAFF
.	TRBV4-2	TRBD2	TRBJ2-1	TGTGCCAGCAGCCGTAGGGGACTAGCGGGAGAATATGAGCAGTTCTTC	CASSRRGLAGEYEQFF
.	TRBV6-1	TRBD2	TRBJ2-5	TGTGCCAGCAGTGAAAACGGGAGGAGGGAGACCCAGTACTTC	CASSENGRRETQYF
.	TRBV5-8	.	TRBJ1-1	TGTGCCAGCAGCTCGCGGGCAGGGAGGACCCTGGGCACTGAAGCTTTCTTT	CASSSRAGRTLGTEAFF
.	TRBV30	.	TRBJ1-3	TGTGCCTGGAGTGACAGACTCGGAAACACCATATATTTT	CAWSDRLGNTIYF
.	TRBV5-1	.	TRBJ2-7	TGCGCCAGCAGCTTTAGAGCAGGCGCTTTCGGGAACGAGCAGTACTTC	CASSFRAGAFGNEQYF
.	TRBV9	TRBD1	TRBJ1-1	TGTGCCAGCAGCGCGACCGGGACAGGGGTTGCTATGAACACTGAAGCTTTCTTT	CASSATGTGVAMNTEAFF
.	TRBV19	.	TRBJ2-7	TGTGCCAGTAGTACAAACGGTATTGGAACCTACGAGCAGTACTTC	CASSTNGIGTYEQYF
.	TRBV9	.	TRBJ2-3	TGTGCCAGCAGCCGTCTTAGCCGCACAGATACGCAGTATTTT	CASSRLSRTDTQYF
few	TRBV6-1	TRBD1	TRBJ1-1	TGTGCCAGCAGTGAGGTGACAGGGGACACTGAAGCTTTCTTT	CASSEVTGDTEAFF
.	TRBV9	.	TRBJ1-2	TGTGCCAGCAGCGGGCTCGGGGGTTCATCGGGTGGCTACACCTTC	CASSGLGGSSGGYTF
.	TRBV28	.	TRBJ1-1	TGTGCCACGGGACGCCTGAACACTGAAGCTTTCTTT	CATGRLNTEAFF
.	TRBV5-1	.	TRBJ2-5	TGCGCCAGCAGCATACAGGGAGAGGGAGAGACCCAGTACTTC	CASSIQGEGETQYF
.	TRBV9	.	TRBJ2-2	TGTGCCAGCAGCGCGACGGGACTGAACACCGGGGAGCTGTTTTTT	CASSATGLNTGELFF
.	TRBV19	.	TRBJ1-4	TGTGCCAGTAGAAAGGACACTTCTAATGAAAAACTGTTTTTT	CASRKDTSNEKLFF
.	TRBV7-9	.	TRBJ1-2	TGTGCCAGCAGCCGGTTTCTGGGTTTTGGAGCTAACTATGGCTACACCTTC	CASSRFLGFGANYGYTF
.	TRBV5-4	.	TRBJ1-2	TGTGCCAGCAGCTTGCCCGTAGCTAGGGGGGATGGCTACACCTTC	CASSLPVARGDGYTF
.	TRBV7-2	TRBD1	TRBJ1-5	TGTGCCAGCAGCCCCACAGGGGGCGGTAATCAGCCCCAGCATTTT	CASSPTGGGNQPQHF
.	TRBV6-1	.	TRBJ1-3	TGTGCCAGCAGTCCCCGGATCTCTGGAAACACCATATATTTT	CASSPRISGNTIYF
.	TRBV7-9	TRBD2	TRBJ2-7	TGTGCCAGCAGCTTAGCGGTTCGGACTAGTGGTGTCTACGAGCAGTACTTC	CASSLAVRTSGVYEQYF
.	TRBV6-1	.	TRBJ2-1	TGTGCCAGCAGTGACTTGCCGACCCCCTACAATGAGCAGTTCTTC	CASSDLPTPYNEQFF
.	TRBV5-1	TRBD1	TRBJ1-2	TGCGCCAGCAGCTTGGGGGGTTGGGGACAGGCCCTCTCTGGCTACACCTTC	CASSLGGWGQALSGYTF
once	TRBV6-5	.	TRBJ2-1	TGTGCCAGTGGGCGGCGGGGTAACAATGAGCAGTTCTTC	CASGRRGNNEQFF
.	TRBV2	.	TRBJ1-3	TGTGCCAGCAGTGAAAGTAGAGGGGCAGTCTCCAAATCTGGAAACACCATATATTTT	CASSESRGAVSKSGNTIYF
.	TRBV2	.	TRBJ1-4	TGTGCCAGCAGTTTCCGGGCGGGAGAGGGAGTCCTTGAAAAACTGTTTTTT	CASSFRAGEGVLEKLFF
.	TRBV5-4	TRBD2	TRBJ2-5	TGTGCCAGCAGTGGGCGGGGGGTCAAAGAGACCCAGTACTTC	CASSGRGVKETQYF
.	TRBV10-3	.	TRBJ1-5	TGTGCCATCAGCACACAGGGTAGCAATCAGCCCCAGCATTTT	CAISTQGSNQPQHF
.	TRBV27	TRBD2	TRBJ2-3	TGTGCCAGCAGTTTCTATCAACTAGCGCGAAGCACAGATACGCAGTATTTT	CASSFYQLARSTDTQYF
.	TRBV15	.	TRBJ2-7	TGTGCCACCAGCCCAGAGAAGCTCCTTCGCTACGAGCAGTACTTC	CATSPEKLLRYEQYF
.	TRBV5-1	.	TRBJ2-2	TGCGCCAGCAGCCCGATAGCAGCGAACACCGGGGAGCTGTTTTTT	CASSPIAANTGELFF
once	TRBV28	TRBD1	TRBJ1-4	TGTGCCAGCAGTTTCCAACACGCAGGGGGTGGGAATGAAAAACTGTTTTTT	CASSFQHAGGGNEKLFF
once	TRBV5-1	.	TRBJ1-1	TGCGCCAGCAACCCAGGCGTGAACACTGAAGCTTTCTTT	CASNPGVNTEAFF
.	TRBV14	TRBD1	TRBJ2-5	TGTGCCAGCAGCCAAGCTGGACAGGGTTTGAGGTTGACCCAGTACTTC	CASSQAGQGLRLTQYF
.	TRBV27	.	TRBJ1-1	TGTGCCAGCAGTTTGAGCGAGGATACTGAAGCTTTCTTT	CASSLSEDTEAFF
.	TRBV6-1	.	TRBJ1-2	TGTGCCAGCAGTGAAGAGAATGGGAACAACTATGGCTACACCTTC	CASSEENGNNYGYTF
.	TRBV29-1	.	TRBJ1-1	TGCAGCGTTGGCGGGACGGGGGGGGCAGCTTTCTTT	CSVGGTGGAAFF
.	TRBV2	TRBD1	TRBJ1-6	TGTGCCAGCACCTCCGGGACAGCCTCGATTCGGCCCCTCCACTTT	CASTSGTASIRPLHF
.	TRBV28	.	TRBJ2-6	TGTGCCAGCAGTGGTCCTGGGGCCAACGTCCTGACTTTC	CASSGPGANVLTF
.	TRBV27	TRBD2	TRBJ2-1	TGTGCCAGCAGTCCACTAGGGACTAGCGGGAGGGGGAGTGAGCAGTTCTTC	CASSPLGTSGRGSEQFF
.	TRBV12-2	.	TRBJ1-3	TGTGCAAGTCGCTTACCCCGGCAGGGAGGAGGAAACACCATATATTTT	CASRLPRQGGGNTIYF
few	TRBV27	.	TRBJ2-2	TGTGCCAGCAGTCGACACACCGGGGAGCTGTTTTTT	CASSRHTGELFF
few	TRBV7-2	.	TRBJ1-6	TGTGCCAGCAGCCCCAACTCAGGGTTTCCCCTCCACTTT	CASSPNSGFPLHF
.	TRBV7-6	TRBD1	TRBJ1-2	TGTGCCAGCAGCTTAGGACCCAGGGGGCGTTTCGCGTCCCACACCTTC	CASSLGPRGRFASHTF
.	TRBV28	.	TRBJ1-2	TGTGCCAGCAGTTCCGGGGGCGCCTATGGCTACACCTTC	CASSSGGAYGYTF
.	TRBV7-2	TRBD2	TRBJ2-1	TGTGCCAGCAGCCAGTGGCTAGCGGAGGGCAATGAGCAGTTCTTC	CASSQWLAEGNEQFF